This passage covers 16 T cell receptor beta chains from one sample sequenced in a study of blood T cell repertoires in COVID-19. Method: immunoSEQ multiplex PCR; TCRdb's copy keeps in-frame clones and lacks some. The table lists 400,000 to 450,000 clones, roughly 88% of them singletons. Source material: peripheral blood. Source of these receptors: a woman aged 50 to 65 with COVID-19, enrolled during active disease.

The rearrangement joins TRBV5-1 to TRBJ1-1; 10 positions match TRBD1. This CDR3 has 14 residues. The V and J ends lost 4 bases and 6 bases, in that order; junction bases with no gene match: 6. In germline, CDR1 is SGHRS, CDR2 YFSETQ. CDR3 DNA: TGCGCCAGCAGCCTGCGGGACAGGGGATCTGAAGCTTTCTTT. Translation gives CASSLRDRGSEAFF.

V gene TRBV6-2 or TRBV6-3 combines with J gene TRBJ2-3; D perhaps matches TRBD2 (7 bases). The V gene's germline CDR1 is MNHEY and CDR2 SVGEGT. The V end lost 5 bases, the J end lost 1 base, and 16 bases lay between the germline ends. The CDR3 has 16 amino acids. CDR3 sequence (DNA): TGTGCCAGCAGTCGTAGGGGGGGCACTGGCACAGATACGCAGTATTTT. This gives the protein CASSRRGGTGTDTQYF.

This sequence joins TRBV4-1 and TRBJ1-2, with D perhaps matching TRBD1 (6 bases). V was pared by 5 bases and J by 3 bases, with 16 bases between. Germline CDR1 is MGHRA and CDR2 is YSYEKL. The length of the CDR3 is 15 residues. The CDR3: CASSSPQGGDYGYTF. DNA of the CDR3: TGCGCCAGCAGCTCCCCCCAAGGGGGGGACTATGGCTACACCTTC.

The chain joins TRBV2 to TRBJ2-1; D unclear. Trimming removed 4 bases from V and 5 bases from J, with 12 bases in between. The CDR3 contains 14 residues. CDR1 and CDR2 from the germline V gene are SNHLY and FYNNEI. CDR3 residues: CASSGFGQHNEQFF. DNA for the CDR3: TGTGCCAGCAGTGGTTTCGGTCAACACAATGAGCAGTTCTTC.

This clone was seen more than once but under ten times. The chain recombines TRBV27 with TRBJ2-1; 8 nucleotides align to TRBD2. The CDR3 loop spans 15 amino acids. CDR1 is MNHEY, CDR2 SMNVEV, per germline (reference sequence). J was trimmed by 4 bases and V by 5 bases; bases with no gene match: 7. DNA of the CDR3: TGTGCCAGCAGTCTCGGCGGGGGGATTTACAATGAGCAGTTCTTC. Its protein product is CASSLGGGIYNEQFF.

The rearrangement links TRBV5-4 to TRBJ2-7; a weak D match, TRBD1 (7 bases). CDR1 is SGHNT, CDR2 YYREEE, per germline (reference sequence). The CDR3 sequence is 14 residues long. The ends were cut back, 4 bases at V and 3 bases at J, with 14 bases in the middle. The CDR3 bases are TGTGCCAGCAGCGATGACAGGGAGGACTACGAGCAGTACTTC. Protein sequence: CASSDDREDYEQYF.

As to this clone: The same CDR3 arises from other DNA sequences in this sample as well. The CDR3 region has the DNA TGTGCCAGCAGAGGACAGGGGGGTACAGATACGCAGTATTTT. Translation gives CASRGQGGTDTQYF. The rearrangement joins TRBV2 to TRBJ2-3, with 10 nucleotides matching TRBD1. The CDR3 totals 14 residues. Germline assignment: CDR1 SNHLY and CDR2 FYNNEI. The V and J ends lost 6 bases and 3 bases, in that order; junction bases with no gene match: 3.

On this clone: The identical CDR3 is also encoded by other nucleotide sequences in the sample. The CDR3 coding sequence is TGTGCCAGCAGCGTAAGCGGCAATCAGCCCCAGCATTTT. It codes for CASSVSGNQPQHF. The rearrangement joins TRBV9 to TRBJ1-5, with D uncertain. Germline V CDR1 and CDR2: SGDLS, YYNGEE. The length of the CDR3 is 13 residues. Trimming shortened V by 1 base and J by 2 bases, and 4 bases separated the two germline ends.

This clone was seen more than once but under ten times. The chain carries TRBV5-8 and TRBJ1-5, with TRBD1 matching 10 bases. CDR3 length: 17 amino acids. CDR1 is SGHTS and CDR2 is YDEGEE in the germline V gene. V lost 1 base to trimming and J lost 5 bases; unmatched junction nucleotides: 9. DNA of the CDR3: TGTGCCAGCAGCTTGTACGGAGACAGGGGGCTGTATCAGCCCCAGCATTTT. Its protein product is CASSLYGDRGLYQPQHF.

The V and J genes are TRBV13 and TRBJ2-1, with TRBD2 identical over 7 bases. CDR1 is PRHDT, CDR2 FYEKMQ, per germline (reference sequence). The V gene end was trimmed by 4 bases and the J gene end by 6 bases; junction bases not matched to a gene: 3. CDR3 size: 13 residues. The DNA for the CDR3 is TGTGCCAGCAGCTCAAGGACTAGCAATGAGCAGTTCTTC. This sequence encodes CASSSRTSNEQFF.

In this sample, this clone turned up once. The rearrangement links TRBV5-4 to TRBJ2-5; 14 bases match TRBD2. Germline V CDR1 and CDR2: SGHNT, YYREEE (reference sequence). V trimming: 3 bases; J trimming: 0 bases; junction bases outside the gene matches: 4. The CDR3 is 17 amino acids. Here the CDR3 reads CASSSGLAGVNQETQYF. CDR3 DNA sequence: TGTGCCAGCAGCTCGGGACTAGCGGGGGTTAACCAAGAGACCCAGTACTTC.

J is TRBJ2-3 and V is TRBV28; no firm D call. Germline V gene lookup returns CDR1 MDHEN and CDR2 SYDVKM. The CDR3 spans 13 residues. Trimming took off 5 bases at V and 2 bases at J, with 8 bases between the two ends. CDR3 in DNA: TGTGCCAGCAGTAGCCAACTCACAGATACGCAGTATTTT. Amino acid sequence: CASSSQLTDTQYF.

The CDR3 loop is CASGLAGEGEQFF. In nucleotides, the CDR3 is TGTGCCAGCGGACTAGCGGGGGAGGGTGAGCAGTTCTTC. This chain connects TRBV2 to TRBJ2-1; TRBD2 matches at 13 bases. V shed 8 bases and J 9 bases; nucleotides not matched to a gene: 4. The CDR3 is 13 residues long. CDR1 and CDR2 (germline): SNHLY, FYNNEI.

The V gene is TRBV7-7, the J gene TRBJ2-1; TRBD2 matches at 9 bases. The CDR3 consists of 15 residues. Trimming removed 1 base from V and 5 bases from J; junction bases left unmatched: 3. The V gene's germline CDR1 is SSHAT and CDR2 FNYEAQ (reference sequence). Here the CDR3 reads CASSLGLAGNNEQFF. DNA of the CDR3: TGTGCCAGCAGCTTAGGTCTAGCGGGGAACAATGAGCAGTTCTTC. Full variable domain (missing parts from reference TRBV7-7 and TRBJ2-1): GAGVSQSPRYKVTKRGQDVTLRCDPISSHATLYWYQQALGQGPEFLTYFNYEAQPDKSGLPSDRFSAERPEGSISTLTIQRTEQRDSAMYRCASSLGLAGNNEQFFGPGTRLTVL.

The chain is built from TRBV2 and TRBJ1-1, with TRBD1 as a possible D gene (5 bases). The CDR3 has 15 amino acids. Germline V gene data show CDR1 as SNHLY and CDR2 as FYNNEI. V shed 7 bases and J shed 1 base, with 16 bases lying between them. The CDR3 protein is CASTPLVGGNTEAFF. In DNA, the CDR3 is TGTGCCAGCACCCCCTTGGTGGGGGGGAACACTGAAGCTTTCTTT.

This chain connects TRBV29-1 to TRBJ1-1, with 12 bases matching TRBD1. This CDR3 contains 16 residues. Germline CDR1 reads SQVTM; CDR2 reads ANQGSEA. Trimming at V came to 5 bases and at J to 3 bases, leaving 10 bases not matched to a gene. Here the CDR3 reads CSVRGDRGRVDTEAFF. The CDR3 DNA reads TGCAGCGTTCGTGGGGACAGGGGGCGCGTGGACACTGAAGCTTTCTTT.